This TCR beta chain emerged from a study of T cells in Graves' hyperthyroidism and ophthalmopathy. From RNA transcripts, TCR beta CDR3 regions were amplified. HTBI primers were the set used in a first-round RT-PCR of the TCR CDR3. One entry per CDR3 protein results from TCRdb running MiXCR on the multiplex PCR reads. The sample holds about 640,000 distinct CDR3 sequences, under 25% seen once. The study's findings and limits: Expanded thyroid clonotypes (above 0.001) were mostly also found in blood. A model of 13 V-J pairs discriminated ophthalmopathy from stable hyperthyroidism.

Subjects with ophthalmopathy showed a Clinical Activity Score no lower than 3, a NOSPECS grade no lower than 4, and a duration shorter than 3 months. Diagnoses used clinical symptoms, serum thyroxine and TRAb, thyroid ultrasound and orbital computed tomography. The CDR3 spans 14 residues. Trimming removed 1 base from V and 4 bases from J, with 11 bases in between. This clonotype was counted a few times. Its cognate antigen is unknown. The V gene is TRBV12-3 or TRBV12-4, the J gene TRBJ2-7; possibly TRBD2 for D (6 bases). The sample comprised blood. The sequence derives from a man aged 25-40 years with Graves' ophthalmopathy. DNA of the CDR3: TGTGCCAGCAGTTTAGAGGGACTTGATTACGAGCAGTACTTC. Translation: CASSLEGLDYEQYF.